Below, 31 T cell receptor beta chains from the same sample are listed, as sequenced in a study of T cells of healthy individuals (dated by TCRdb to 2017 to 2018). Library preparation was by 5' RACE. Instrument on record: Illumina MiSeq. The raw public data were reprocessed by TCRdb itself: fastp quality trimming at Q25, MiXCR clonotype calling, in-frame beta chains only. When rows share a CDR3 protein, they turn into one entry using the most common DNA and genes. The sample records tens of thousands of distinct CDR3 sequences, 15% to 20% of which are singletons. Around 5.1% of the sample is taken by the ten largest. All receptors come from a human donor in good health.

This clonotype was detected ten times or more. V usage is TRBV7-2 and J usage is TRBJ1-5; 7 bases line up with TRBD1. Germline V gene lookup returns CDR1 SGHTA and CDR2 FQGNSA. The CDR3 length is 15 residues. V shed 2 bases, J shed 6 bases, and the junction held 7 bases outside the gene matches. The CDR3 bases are TGTGCCAGCAGCTTAAACCGGGACAGAACTCAGCCCCAGCATTTT. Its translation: CASSLNRDRTQPQHF. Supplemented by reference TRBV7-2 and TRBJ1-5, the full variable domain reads GAGVSQSPSNKVTEKGKDVELRCDPISGHTALYWYRQSLGQGLEFLIYFQGNSAPDKSGLPSDRFSAERTGGSVSTLTIQRTQQEDSAVYLCASSLNRDRTQPQHFGDGTRLSIL.

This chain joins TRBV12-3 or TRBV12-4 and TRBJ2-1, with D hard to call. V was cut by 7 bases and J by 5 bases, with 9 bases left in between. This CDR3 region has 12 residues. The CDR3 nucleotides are TGTGCCAGCACTAGGACCGACAATGAGCAGTTCTTC. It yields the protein CASTRTDNEQFF.

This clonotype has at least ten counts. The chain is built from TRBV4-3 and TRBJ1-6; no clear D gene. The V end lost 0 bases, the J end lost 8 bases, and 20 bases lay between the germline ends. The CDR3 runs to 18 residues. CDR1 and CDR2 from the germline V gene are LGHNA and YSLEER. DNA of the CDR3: TGCGCCAGCAGCCAAGATCGTGTATCCCCCGCTGGTGATTCACCCCTCCACTTT. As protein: CASSQDRVSPAGDSPLHF.

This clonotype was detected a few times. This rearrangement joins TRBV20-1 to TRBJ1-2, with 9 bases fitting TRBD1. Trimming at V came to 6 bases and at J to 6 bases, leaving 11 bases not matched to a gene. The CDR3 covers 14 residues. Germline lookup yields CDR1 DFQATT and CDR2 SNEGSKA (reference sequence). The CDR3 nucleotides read TGCAGTGCCACACCGGGACAGGGAATGAATGGCTACACCTTC. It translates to CSATPGQGMNGYTF.

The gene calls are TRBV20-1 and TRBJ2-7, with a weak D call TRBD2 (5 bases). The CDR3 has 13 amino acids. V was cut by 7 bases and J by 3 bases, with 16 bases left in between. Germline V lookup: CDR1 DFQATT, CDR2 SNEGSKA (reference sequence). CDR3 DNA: TGCAGTGTTAACTACCTCGGGAACTACGAGCAGTACTTC. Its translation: CSVNYLGNYEQYF.

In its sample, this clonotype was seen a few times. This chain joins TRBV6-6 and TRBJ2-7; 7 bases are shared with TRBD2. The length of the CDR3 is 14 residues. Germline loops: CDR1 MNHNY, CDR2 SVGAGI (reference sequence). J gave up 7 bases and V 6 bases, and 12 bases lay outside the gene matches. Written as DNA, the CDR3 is TGTGCCAGCAGCCTCTCGCGGGAGAGAGGGGAGCAGTACTTC. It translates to CASSLSRERGEQYF.

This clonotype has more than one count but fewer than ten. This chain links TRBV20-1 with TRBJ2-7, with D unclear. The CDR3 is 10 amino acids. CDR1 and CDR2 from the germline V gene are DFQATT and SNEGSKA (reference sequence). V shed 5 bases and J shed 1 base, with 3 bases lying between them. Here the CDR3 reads CSAGSYEQYF. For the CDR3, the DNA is TGCAGTGCTGGATCCTACGAGCAGTACTTC.

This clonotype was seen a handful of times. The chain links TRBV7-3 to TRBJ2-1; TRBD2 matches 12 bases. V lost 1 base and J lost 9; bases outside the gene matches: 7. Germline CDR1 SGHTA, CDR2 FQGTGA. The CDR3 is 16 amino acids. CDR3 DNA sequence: TGTGCCAGCAGCTTAAGTCTGACTAGCGGGAGCGGTGAGCAGTTCTTC. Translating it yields CASSLSLTSGSGEQFF.

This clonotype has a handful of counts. This chain's CDR3 is CSARDEENEQFF. Here the CDR3 DNA reads TGCAGTGCTAGAGATGAGGAGAATGAGCAGTTCTTC. The V call is TRBV20-1, the J call TRBJ2-1, with D unresolved. The CDR3 is 12 residues long. V lost 0 bases and J 7 bases, leaving 7 bases between the germline ends. CDR1 is DFQATT, CDR2 SNEGSKA, per germline (reference sequence).

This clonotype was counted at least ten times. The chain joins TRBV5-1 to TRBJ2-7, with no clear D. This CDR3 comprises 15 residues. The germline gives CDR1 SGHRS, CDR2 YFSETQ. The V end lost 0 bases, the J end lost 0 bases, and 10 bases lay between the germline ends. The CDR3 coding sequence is TGCGCCAGCAGCTTGGTTGCGGATAGCTCCTACGAGCAGTACTTC. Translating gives CASSLVADSSYEQYF.

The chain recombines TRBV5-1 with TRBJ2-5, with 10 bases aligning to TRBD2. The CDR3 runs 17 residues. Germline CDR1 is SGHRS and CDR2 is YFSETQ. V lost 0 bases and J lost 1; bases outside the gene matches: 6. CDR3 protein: CASSLGSLAGTQETQYF. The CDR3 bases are TGCGCCAGCAGCTTGGGCTCACTAGCGGGGACCCAAGAGACCCAGTACTTC.

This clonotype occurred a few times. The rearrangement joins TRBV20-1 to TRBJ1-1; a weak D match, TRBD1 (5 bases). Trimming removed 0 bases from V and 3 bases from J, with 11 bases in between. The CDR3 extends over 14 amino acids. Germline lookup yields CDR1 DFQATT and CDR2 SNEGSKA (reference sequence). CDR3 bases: TGCAGTGCTAGAGATTATCGGGGCGACACTGAAGCTTTCTTT. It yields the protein CSARDYRGDTEAFF.

The CDR3 DNA reads as TGTGCCAGCAGTGGGACTCGGACTAGCGCAGCAGATACGCAGTATTTT. This translates into CASSGTRTSAADTQYF. V and J are TRBV25-1 and TRBJ2-3; 9 bases agree with TRBD2. Trimming at V came to 4 bases and at J to 4 bases, leaving 9 bases not matched to a gene. Germline assignment: CDR1 MGHDK and CDR2 SYGVNS. The CDR3 loop spans 16 amino acids.

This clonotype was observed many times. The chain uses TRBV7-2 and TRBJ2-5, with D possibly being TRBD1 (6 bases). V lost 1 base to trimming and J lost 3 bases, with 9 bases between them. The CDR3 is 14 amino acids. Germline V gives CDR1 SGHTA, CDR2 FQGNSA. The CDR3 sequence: CASSLVAGEETQYF. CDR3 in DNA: TGTGCCAGCAGCTTAGTGGCAGGGGAAGAGACCCAGTACTTC.

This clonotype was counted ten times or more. CDR3 residues: CASSFGTGRLRFEFF. For the CDR3, the DNA is TGTGCCAGCAGTTTTGGGACAGGGCGCTTACGCTTTGAGTTCTTC. The chain links TRBV12-3 or TRBV12-4 to TRBJ2-1, with 9 bases that match TRBD1. The V and J ends lost 3 bases and 14 bases, in that order; junction bases with no gene match: 14. This CDR3 has 15 residues.

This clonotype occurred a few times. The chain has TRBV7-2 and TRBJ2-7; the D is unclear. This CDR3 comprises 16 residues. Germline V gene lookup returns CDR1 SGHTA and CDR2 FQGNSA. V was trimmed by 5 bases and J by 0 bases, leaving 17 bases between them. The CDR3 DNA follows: TGTGCCAGCAGCAACCCTTTTGAGCCCCGCTCCTACGAGCAGTACTTC. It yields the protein CASSNPFEPRSYEQYF.

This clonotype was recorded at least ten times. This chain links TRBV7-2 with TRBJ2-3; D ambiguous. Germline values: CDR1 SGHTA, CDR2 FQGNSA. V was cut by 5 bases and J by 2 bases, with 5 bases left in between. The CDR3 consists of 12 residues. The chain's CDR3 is CASSRDTDTQYF. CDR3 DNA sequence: TGTGCCAGCAGCCGTGACACAGATACGCAGTATTTT.

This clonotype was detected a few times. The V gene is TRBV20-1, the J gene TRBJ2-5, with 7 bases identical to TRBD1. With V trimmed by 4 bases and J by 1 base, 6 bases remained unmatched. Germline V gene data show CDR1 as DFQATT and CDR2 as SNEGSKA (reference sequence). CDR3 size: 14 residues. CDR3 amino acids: CSATRDSVQETQYF. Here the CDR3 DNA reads TGCAGTGCTACTCGGGACAGTGTCCAAGAGACCCAGTACTTC.

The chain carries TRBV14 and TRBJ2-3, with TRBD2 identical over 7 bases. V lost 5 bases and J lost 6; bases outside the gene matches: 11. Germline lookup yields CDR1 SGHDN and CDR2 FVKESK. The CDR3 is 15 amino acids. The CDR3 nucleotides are TGTGCCAGCAGCAGCGGGACTACTCGTTTGGATACGCAGTATTTT. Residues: CASSSGTTRLDTQYF.

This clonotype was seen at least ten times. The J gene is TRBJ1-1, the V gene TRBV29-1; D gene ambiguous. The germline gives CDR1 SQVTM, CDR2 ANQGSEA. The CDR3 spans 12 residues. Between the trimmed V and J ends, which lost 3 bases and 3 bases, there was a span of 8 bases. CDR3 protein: CSVDLGDTEAFF. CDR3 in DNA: TGCAGCGTTGATCTTGGGGACACTGAAGCTTTCTTT.

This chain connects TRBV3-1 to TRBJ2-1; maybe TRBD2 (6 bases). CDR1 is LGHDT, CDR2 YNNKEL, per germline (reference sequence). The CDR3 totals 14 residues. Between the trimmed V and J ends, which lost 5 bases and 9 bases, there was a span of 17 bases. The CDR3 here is CASSKATSLGEQFF. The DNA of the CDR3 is TGTGCCAGCAGCAAAGCAACTAGCTTGGGTGAGCAGTTCTTC.

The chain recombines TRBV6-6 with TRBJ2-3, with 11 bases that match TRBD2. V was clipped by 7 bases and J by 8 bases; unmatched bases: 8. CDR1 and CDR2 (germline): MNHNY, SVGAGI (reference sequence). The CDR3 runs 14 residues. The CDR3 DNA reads TGTGCCAGCAAGTCTAGCGGGAGGATAGGTACGCAGTATTTT. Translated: CASKSSGRIGTQYF.

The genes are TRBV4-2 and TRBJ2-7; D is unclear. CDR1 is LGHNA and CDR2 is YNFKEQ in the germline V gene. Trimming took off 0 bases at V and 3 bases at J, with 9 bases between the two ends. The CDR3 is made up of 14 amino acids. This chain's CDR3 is CASSQESSYYEQYF. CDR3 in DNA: TGTGCCAGCAGCCAAGAGTCTAGTTACTACGAGCAGTACTTC.

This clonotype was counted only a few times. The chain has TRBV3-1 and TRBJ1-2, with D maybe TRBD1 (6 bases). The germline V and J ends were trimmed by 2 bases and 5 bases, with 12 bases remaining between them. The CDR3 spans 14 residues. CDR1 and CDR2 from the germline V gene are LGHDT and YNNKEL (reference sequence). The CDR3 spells CASSQWAGEYGYTF. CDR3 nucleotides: TGTGCCAGCAGCCAATGGGCAGGGGAATATGGCTACACCTTC.

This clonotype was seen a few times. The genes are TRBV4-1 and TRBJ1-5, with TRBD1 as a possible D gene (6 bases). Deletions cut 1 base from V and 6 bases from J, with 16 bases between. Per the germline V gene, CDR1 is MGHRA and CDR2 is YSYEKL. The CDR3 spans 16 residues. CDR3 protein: CASSQVGGGASQPQHF. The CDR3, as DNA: TGCGCCAGCAGCCAAGTTGGCGGGGGCGCCTCTCAGCCCCAGCATTTT.

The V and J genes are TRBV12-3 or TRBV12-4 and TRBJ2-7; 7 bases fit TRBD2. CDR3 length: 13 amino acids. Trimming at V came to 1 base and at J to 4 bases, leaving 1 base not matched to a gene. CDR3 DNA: TGTGCCAGCAGTTTAGACGGGGGGTACGAGCAGTACTTC. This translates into CASSLDGGYEQYF.

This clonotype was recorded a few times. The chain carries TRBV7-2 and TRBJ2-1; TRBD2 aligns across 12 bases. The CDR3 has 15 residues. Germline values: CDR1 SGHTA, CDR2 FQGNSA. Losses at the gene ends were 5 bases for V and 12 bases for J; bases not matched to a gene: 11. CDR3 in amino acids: CASSPQLAGGPWQFF. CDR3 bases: TGTGCCAGCAGCCCCCAGCTAGCGGGAGGGCCTTGGCAGTTCTTC.

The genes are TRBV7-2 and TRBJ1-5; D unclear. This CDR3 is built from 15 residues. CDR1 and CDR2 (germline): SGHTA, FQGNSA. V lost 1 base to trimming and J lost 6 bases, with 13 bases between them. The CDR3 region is CASSLGGVVGQPQHF. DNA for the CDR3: TGTGCCAGCAGCTTAGGTGGGGTAGTTGGTCAGCCCCAGCATTTT.

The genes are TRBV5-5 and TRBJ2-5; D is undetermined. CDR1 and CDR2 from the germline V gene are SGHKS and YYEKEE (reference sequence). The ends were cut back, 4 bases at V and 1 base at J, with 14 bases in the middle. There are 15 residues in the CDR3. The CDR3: CASSRDTIPQETQYF. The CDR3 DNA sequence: TGTGCCAGCAGCAGAGACACAATACCCCAAGAGACCCAGTACTTC.

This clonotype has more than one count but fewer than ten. The CDR3 region has the DNA TGTGCCAGCAGGGTAGCGGGAGGGCCCTACGAGCAGTACTTC. Encoded protein: CASRVAGGPYEQYF. The chain recombines TRBV27 with TRBJ2-7, with 11 bases aligning to TRBD2. With V trimmed by 6 bases and J by 2 bases, 3 bases remained unmatched. Germline V gives CDR1 MNHEY, CDR2 SMNVEV (reference sequence). This CDR3 is 14 amino acids long.

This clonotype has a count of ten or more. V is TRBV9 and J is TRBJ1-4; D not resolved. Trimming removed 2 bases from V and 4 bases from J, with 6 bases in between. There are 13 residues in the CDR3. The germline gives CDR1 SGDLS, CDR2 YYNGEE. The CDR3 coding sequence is TGTGCCAGCAGCGTTGGAGTTAATGAAAAACTGTTTTTT. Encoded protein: CASSVGVNEKLFF.